Shown below are 13 T cell receptor beta chains from a single sample sequenced in a study of graft-versus-host responses after intestinal transplantation. Antigen specificity for these receptors is unknown. Only in-frame clones appear in the TCRdb table, and some are missing; sequencing was by immunoSEQ multiplex PCR. The sample holds roughly 100,000 clones; roughly 93% are singletons and the top ten take more than 0.9%. The source was unstimulated CD8+ T cells sorted from spleen or lymph node cells, collected before intestinal transplant. The receptors were sampled from a human donor who received an intestinal transplant.

This clone was counted only a few times. The chain employs TRBV6-5 and TRBJ1-4; no clear D gene. This CDR3 is built from 14 residues. The germline gives CDR1 MNHEY, CDR2 SVGAGI. Trimming took 3 bases from V and 0 from J, leaving 5 bases between them. Here the CDR3 reads CASSYSATNEKLFF. DNA for the CDR3: TGTGCCAGCAGTTATTCCGCAACTAATGAAAAACTGTTTTTT.

V is TRBV9 and J is TRBJ2-7; TRBD1 or TRBD2 may be the D gene (7 bases each). The length of the CDR3 is 15 residues. Trimming shortened V by 2 bases and J by 5 bases, and 17 bases separated the two germline ends. Germline CDR1 is SGDLS and CDR2 is YYNGEE. CDR3 residues: CASSVGGTADNEQYF. The CDR3, as DNA: TGTGCCAGCAGCGTGGGGGGGACAGCAGACAACGAGCAGTACTTC.

This clone turned up a few times. This chain joins TRBV7-9 and TRBJ2-7; 7 nucleotides line up with TRBD1. With V trimmed by 6 bases and J by 0 bases, 2 bases remained unmatched. CDR1 is SEHNR and CDR2 is FQNEAQ in the germline V gene (reference sequence). The CDR3 covers 13 residues. The CDR3 protein is CASRGDSSYEQYF. The CDR3 DNA is TGTGCCAGCAGGGGGGACAGCTCCTACGAGCAGTACTTC.

V and J are TRBV7-3 and TRBJ2-3; TRBD2 might be the D (7 bases). Deletions cut 0 bases from V and 3 bases from J, with 10 bases between. The CDR3 has 15 residues. Germline V CDR1 and CDR2: SGHTA, FQGTGA. This CDR3 reads CASSLTGGATDTQYF. In DNA form, the CDR3 reads TGTGCCAGCAGCTTAACGGGGGGGGCGACAGATACGCAGTATTTT.

This clone was picked up one time. CDR3 nucleotide sequence: TGTGCCAGTAGTAGACAGACAGGGGGGATCGGCGAGCAGTACTTC. It yields the protein CASSRQTGGIGEQYF. The chain carries TRBV19 and TRBJ2-7, with 9 positions matching TRBD1. The germline V gene has CDR1 LNHDA and CDR2 SQIVND (reference sequence). J lost 6 bases, V lost 4 bases, and 10 bases had no gene match. The CDR3 contains 15 residues. The variable domain in full, completed from reference TRBV19 and TRBJ2-7, reads DGGITQSPKYLFRKEGQNVTLSCEQNLNHDAMYWYRQDPGQGLRLIYYSQIVNDFQKGDIAEGYSVSREKKESFPLTVTSAQKNPTAFYLCASSRQTGGIGEQYFGPGTRLTVT.

V usage is TRBV29-1 and J usage is TRBJ1-2; D not certain. CDR1 SQVTM and CDR2 ANQGSEA come from the germline V gene. The length of the CDR3 is 12 residues. V dropped 3 bases and J dropped 4 bases, with 9 bases sitting between them. As DNA, the CDR3 is TGCAGCGTTGAGCTGGGAACCTATGGCTACACCTTC. As protein: CSVELGTYGYTF.

V gene TRBV6-1 combines with J gene TRBJ1-2, with a weak D call TRBD1 (5 bases). The V gene lost 7 bases and the J gene lost 4 bases, with 10 bases spanning the gap. CDR3 size: 12 residues. The germline gives CDR1 MNHNS, CDR2 SASEGT. CDR3 in DNA: TGTGCCAGCATCTGGGGCCCCTATGGCTACACCTTC. Translation: CASIWGPYGYTF.

V is TRBV5-6 and J is TRBJ1-1; no clear D. The germline V and J ends were trimmed by 0 bases and 1 base, with 10 bases remaining between them. There are 15 residues in the CDR3. Looked up from germline, CDR1 is SGHDT and CDR2 is YYEEEE. The CDR3 loop reads CASSLAYSANTEAFF. DNA of the CDR3: TGTGCCAGCAGCTTGGCCTATTCGGCGAACACTGAAGCTTTCTTT.

CDR3 sequence reads: CASSDGQGSSGNTIYF. For the CDR3, the DNA is TGTGCCAGCAGCGATGGACAGGGAAGCTCTGGAAACACCATATATTTT. The chain couples TRBV13 to TRBJ1-3, with 8 bases fitting TRBD1. The junction had 6 bases not matched to a gene; V was cut back by 5 bases and J by 0 bases. The CDR3 contains 16 residues. The germline V gene has CDR1 PRHDT and CDR2 FYEKMQ (reference sequence).

The V gene is TRBV29-1, the J gene TRBJ1-2; 7 positions agree with TRBD1. CDR3 size: 10 residues. V was clipped by 6 bases and J by 6 bases; unmatched bases: 1. Looked up from germline, CDR1 is SQVTM and CDR2 is ANQGSEA. In DNA form, the CDR3 reads TGCAGCGTACAGGGGAATGGCTACACCTTC. It yields the protein CSVQGNGYTF.

CDR3 protein: CASNIAGGPVNEQFF. The CDR3 coding sequence is TGTGCCAGCAACATAGCGGGGGGGCCAGTCAATGAGCAGTTCTTC. The gene calls are TRBV5-4 and TRBJ2-1; 11 bases agree with TRBD2. This CDR3 contains 15 residues. The V gene's germline CDR1 is SGHNT and CDR2 YYREEE (reference sequence). After removal of 6 bases from V and 6 bases from J, the junction contained 8 bases not matched to a gene.

The rearrangement uses TRBV4-1 and TRBJ1-2; D not certain. With 4 bases removed from V and 3 bases from J, the gap between germline ends came to 6 bases. Germline CDR1 reads MGHRA; CDR2 reads YSYEKL. This CDR3 contains 12 residues. In DNA, the CDR3 is TGCGCCAGCAGCCGCACAGACTATGGCTACACCTTC. Protein sequence: CASSRTDYGYTF.

The V call is TRBV5-1, the J call TRBJ1-2, with D possibly TRBD1 on 5 matching bases. Germline V gene data show CDR1 as SGHRS and CDR2 as YFSETQ. Trimming stripped 1 base from V and 1 base from J, with 17 bases between. There are 17 residues in the CDR3. CDR3 protein: CASSLKDWGENNYGYTF. CDR3 DNA: TGCGCCAGCAGCTTGAAGGATTGGGGGGAAAATAACTATGGCTACACCTTC.